A single sample is the source of the 2 T cell receptor beta chains below, sequenced in a study of T cell responses to AZD1222 COVID-19 vaccine. Method: immunoSEQ multiplex PCR; TCRdb's copy keeps in-frame clones and lacks some. The sample carries over 95,000 clones, about nine tenths recorded once. The sequencing here drew on peripheral blood, taken on day 0 of AZD1222 vaccination. Receptors originate from an adult in good health.

The rearrangement links TRBV6-5 to TRBJ2-7; D possibly corresponds to TRBD1 (5 bases). Trimming took 5 bases from V and 4 from J, leaving 15 bases between them. The length of the CDR3 is 14 residues. The germline CDR1 and CDR2 sequences are MNHEY and SVGAGI. The CDR3 bases are TGTGCCAGCAGTCAGTGGGGCAGGGCGTACGAGCAGTACTTC. Residues: CASSQWGRAYEQYF.

This clone was counted between two and nine times. This sequence joins TRBV7-2 and TRBJ1-1, with D unclear. Germline V gene sequence: CDR1 SGHTA, CDR2 FQGNSA. The CDR3 runs to 16 residues. V was pared by 4 bases and J by 1 base, with 16 bases between. The CDR3 loop reads CASSSKGLLGNTEAFF. The CDR3 DNA is TGTGCCAGCAGCTCGAAGGGTCTCCTGGGGAACACTGAAGCTTTCTTT.